The 15 T cell receptor beta chains below were found in one sample sequenced in a study of glioma-infiltrating T cells. Amplification of TCR alpha and beta CDR3 regions from RNA used iRepertoire nested multiplex PCR. TCRdb fed the multiplex PCR reads into MiXCR, producing one record per CDR3 protein. The sample lists over 120,000 distinct CDR3 sequences, approximately 39% occurring once. The source material was glioma tissue, nonneoplastic brain tissue, or PBMCs (not recorded which). The receptors originated from a human donor with low-grade glioma or glioblastoma, undergoing nonglioma brain surgery, or in good health (not recorded which).

For the CDR3, the DNA is TGTGCCAGCAGCTTAATGGGACTAGCGGGGGGCCTAACCTACAATGAGCAGTTCTTC. Its protein is CASSLMGLAGGLTYNEQFF. The J gene is TRBJ2-1, the V gene TRBV7-2; 15 bases fit TRBD2. The CDR3 totals 19 residues. V lost 2 bases and J lost 2; bases outside the gene matches: 7. CDR1 SGHTA and CDR2 FQGNSA come from the germline V gene.

A few counts support this clonotype. V gene TRBV29-1 combines with J gene TRBJ2-5, with D maybe TRBD1 (6 bases). Germline V CDR1 and CDR2: SQVTM, ANQGSEA. The CDR3 is 15 amino acids. Trimming pared 1 base from V and 2 bases from J, leaving 14 bases between. The CDR3 is CSVEGGQGPQETQYF. CDR3 bases: TGCAGCGTTGAAGGGGGGCAGGGACCACAAGAGACCCAGTACTTC.

The chain combines TRBV7-6 with TRBJ2-1; a possible D gene is TRBD2 (6 bases). The CDR3 covers 15 residues. The ends were cut back, 2 bases at V and 6 bases at J, with 14 bases in the middle. Germline lookup yields CDR1 SGHVS and CDR2 FNYEAQ. The CDR3 sequence is CASSLTSTRANEQFF. In nucleotides, the CDR3 is TGTGCCAGCAGCTTAACCTCGACTAGGGCCAATGAGCAGTTCTTC.

The chain employs TRBV18 and TRBJ2-7; possibly TRBD1 or TRBD2 for D (5 bases each). The CDR3 has 14 residues. Germline CDR1 is KGHSH and CDR2 is LQKENI. Trimming cost V 2 bases and J 3 bases, with 11 bases left between them. CDR3 loop: CASSPDSGSYEQYF. CDR3 DNA sequence: TGTGCCAGCTCACCAGATTCAGGGAGCTACGAGCAGTACTTC.

J is TRBJ2-3 and V is TRBV18; the D gene is possibly TRBD2 (6 bases). CDR1 is KGHSH, CDR2 LQKENI, per germline. Between the trimmed V and J ends, which lost 5 bases and 0 bases, there was a span of 21 bases. CDR3 length: 18 amino acids. CDR3 nucleotide sequence: TGTGCCAGCTCAATGAGTACTGCGGGGACGACTAGCACAGATACGCAGTATTTT. It is translated as CASSMSTAGTTSTDTQYF. Full variable domain (rest looked up from reference TRBV18 and TRBJ2-3): NAGVMQNPRHLVRRRGQEARLRCSPMKGHSHVYWYRQLPEEGLKFMVYLQKENIIDESGMPKERFSAEFPKEGPSILRIQQVVRGDSAAYFCASSMSTAGTTSTDTQYFGPGTRLTVL.

Of note for this clonotype: Sequence at one end of the junction differs from germline and may be a read error. This sequence joins TRBV11-2 and TRBJ2-7; 14 bases match TRBD2. Germline CDR1 reads SGHAT; CDR2 reads FQNNGV. The CDR3 sequence is 15 residues long. The CDR3 sequence: CASSLGLAGGREQYF. In DNA, the CDR3 is TGTGCCAGCAGTTTAGGACTAGCGGGAGGACGGGAGCAGTACTTC.

This clonotype has more than one count but fewer than ten. The rearrangement uses TRBV20-1 and TRBJ1-1; no clear D. V gave up 6 bases and J gave up 9 bases, with 14 bases separating them. CDR3 size: 11 residues. The germline V gene has CDR1 DFQATT and CDR2 SNEGSKA (reference sequence). CDR3 sequence: CSATDGRQAFF. CDR3 in DNA: TGCAGTGCGACCGACGGGAGGCAAGCTTTCTTT.

The chain is built from TRBV2 and TRBJ2-3; 9 bases align to TRBD1. CDR1 SNHLY and CDR2 FYNNEI come from the germline V gene. This CDR3 is 14 amino acids long. Trimming took 5 bases from V and 5 from J; bases not matched to a gene: 5. The CDR3 bases are TGTGCCAGCAGTCCCGGACAGGGGATAGATACGCAGTATTTT. Its protein is CASSPGQGIDTQYF. The whole variable domain, remainder taken from reference TRBV2 and TRBJ2-3, is EPEVTQTPSHQVTQMGQEVILRCVPISNHLYFYWYRQILGQKVEFLVSFYNNEISEKSEIFDDQFSVERPDGSNFTLKIRSTKLEDSAMYFCASSPGQGIDTQYFGPGTRLTVL.

This rearrangement joins TRBV6-6 to TRBJ2-3; TRBD2 agrees at 14 bases. CDR1 and CDR2 (germline): MNHNY, SVGAGI (reference sequence). After removal of 6 bases from V and 5 bases from J, the junction contained 10 bases not matched to a gene. The CDR3 is made up of 17 amino acids. The CDR3 DNA sequence: TGTGCCAGCAGATACCGGGGACTAGCGGGGGCGGAAGATACGCAGTATTTT. Translation gives CASRYRGLAGAEDTQYF.

To note about this clonotype: A read error may account for a junction end that differs from germline. This chain uses TRBV15 with TRBJ2-1; unclear D gene. Germline V gives CDR1 LNHNV, CDR2 YYDKDF (reference sequence). The CDR3 is made up of 15 amino acids. CDR3 protein: CATSRDSGPNNEQSF. Written as DNA, the CDR3 is TGTGCCACCAGCAGAGATTCGGGTCCCAACAATGAGCAGTCCTTC. Full variable domain (outside the CDR3, taken from reference TRBV15 and TRBJ2-1): DAMVIQNPRYQVTQFGKPVTLSCSQTLNHNVMYWYQQKSSQAPKLLFHYYDKDFNNEADTPDNFQSRRPNTSFCFLDIRSPGLGDTAMYLCATSRDSGPNNEQSFGPGTRLTVL.

This clonotype was seen only a few times. The chain combines TRBV2 with TRBJ2-5; 7 nucleotides align to TRBD2. Germline CDR1 SNHLY, CDR2 FYNNEI. V lost 4 bases to trimming and J lost 6 bases; unmatched junction nucleotides: 8. The CDR3 is 14 residues long. The CDR3: CASSGTRELKTQYF. As DNA, the CDR3 is TGTGCCAGCAGTGGGACTAGGGAATTGAAGACCCAGTACTTC.

This clonotype showed up just once. J is TRBJ2-3 and V is TRBV7-2; the D is unclear. Germline lookup yields CDR1 SGHTA and CDR2 FQGNSA. The CDR3 has 14 residues. Trimming stripped 5 bases from V and 4 bases from J, with 13 bases between. In DNA, the CDR3 is TGTGCCAGCAGCCCGCACGCGGTGGCAGATACGCAGTATTTT. Protein product: CASSPHAVADTQYF.

V usage is TRBV27 and J usage is TRBJ1-2, with TRBD1 matching 8 bases. The germline gives CDR1 MNHEY, CDR2 SMNVEV (reference sequence). The CDR3 loop spans 15 amino acids. Trimming removed 5 bases from V and 7 bases from J; junction bases left unmatched: 12. The CDR3 nucleotides read TGTGCCAGCAGTCCCTCTCCAGGGGGCCTAGGTGGCTACACCTTC. Translation gives CASSPSPGGLGGYTF.

Regarding this clonotype: This may stem from a read error, because a much larger clone lies one nucleotide away. The chain joins TRBV28 to TRBJ1-1; D gene unclear. Trimming left V 2 bases short and J 7 bases short, with 8 bases between. The germline V gene encodes CDR1 MDHEN and CDR2 SYDVKM. The CDR3 length is 12 residues. Here the CDR3 reads CASSLGVIEAFF. CDR3 DNA: TGTGCCAGCAGTTTAGGGGTCATTGAAGCTTTCTTT.

On this clonotype: The junction shows a germline mismatch at one end, possibly a read error. The chain couples TRBV25-1 to TRBJ2-3, with D possibly called TRBD1 or TRBD2 (6 bases each). The CDR3 extends over 14 amino acids. Germline CDR1 MGHDK, CDR2 SYGVNS. For the CDR3, the DNA is TGTGCCAGCACCCGAGGGGGGCCGGCAGATACGAAGTATTTT. Residues: CASTRGGPADTKYF.